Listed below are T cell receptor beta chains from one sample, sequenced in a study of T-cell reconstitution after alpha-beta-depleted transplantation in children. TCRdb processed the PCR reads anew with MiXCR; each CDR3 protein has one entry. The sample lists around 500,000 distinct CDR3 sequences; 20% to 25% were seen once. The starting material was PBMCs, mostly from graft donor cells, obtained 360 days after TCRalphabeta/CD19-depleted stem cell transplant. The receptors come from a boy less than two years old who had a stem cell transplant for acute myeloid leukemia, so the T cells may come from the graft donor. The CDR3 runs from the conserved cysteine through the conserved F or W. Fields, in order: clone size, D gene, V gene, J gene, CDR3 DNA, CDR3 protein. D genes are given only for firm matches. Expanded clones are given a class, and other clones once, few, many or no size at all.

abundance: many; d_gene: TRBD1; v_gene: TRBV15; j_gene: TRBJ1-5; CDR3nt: TGTGCCACCAGCACCTCGACAGGGGGAAATCAGCCCCAGCATTTT; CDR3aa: CATSTSTGGNQPQHF
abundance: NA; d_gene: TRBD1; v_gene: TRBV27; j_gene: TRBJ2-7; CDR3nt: TGTGCCAGCAGTCCGGGACAGCTCTCCTACGAGCAGTACTTC; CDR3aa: CASSPGQLSYEQYF
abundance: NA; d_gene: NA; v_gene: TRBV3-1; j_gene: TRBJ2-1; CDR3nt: TGTGCCAGCAGCCGGTATGTTGCCTACAATGAGCAGTTCTTC; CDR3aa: CASSRYVAYNEQFF
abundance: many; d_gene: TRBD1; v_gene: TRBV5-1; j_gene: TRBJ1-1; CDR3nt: TGCGCCAGCAGCTTAGCCGGGGACAGGTCTGAAGCTTTCTTT; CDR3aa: CASSLAGDRSEAFF
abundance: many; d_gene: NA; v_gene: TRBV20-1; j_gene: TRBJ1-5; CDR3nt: TGCAGTGCTAGTCGCAGCAATCAGCCCCAGCATTTT; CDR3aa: CSASRSNQPQHF
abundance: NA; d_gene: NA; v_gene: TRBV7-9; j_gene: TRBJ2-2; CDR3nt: TGTGCCAGCAGCAGAGGTTCTGGAGGGGCGAACACCGGGGAGCTGTTTTTT; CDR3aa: CASSRGSGGANTGELFF
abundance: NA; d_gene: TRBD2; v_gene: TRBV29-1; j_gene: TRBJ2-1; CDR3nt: TGCAGCGTTCGGCGGGGGGGCGTGAATGAGCAGTTCTTC; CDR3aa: CSVRRGGVNEQFF
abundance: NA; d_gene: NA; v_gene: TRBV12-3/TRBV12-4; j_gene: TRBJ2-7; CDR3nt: TGTGCCAGCAGTTTAGGTCCGGGGGAGAGCTCCTACGAGCAGTACTTC; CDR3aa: CASSLGPGESSYEQYF
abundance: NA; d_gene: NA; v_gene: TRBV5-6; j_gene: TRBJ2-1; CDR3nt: TGTGCCAGCAGCTTGATGAGGACTCCCTACAATGAGCAGTTCTTC; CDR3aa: CASSLMRTPYNEQFF
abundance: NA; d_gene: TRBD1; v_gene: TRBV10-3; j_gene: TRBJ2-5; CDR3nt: TGTGCCATCAGTGAGGACAGGGTCCGGGGCCAGTACTTC; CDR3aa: CAISEDRVRGQYF
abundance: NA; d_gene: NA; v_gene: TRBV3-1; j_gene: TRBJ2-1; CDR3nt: TGTGCCAGCAGCCAAAGCAGTCACAATGAGCAGTTCTTC; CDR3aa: CASSQSSHNEQFF
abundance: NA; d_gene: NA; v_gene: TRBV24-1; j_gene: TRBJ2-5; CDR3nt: TGTGGGGCCAGTGATTCGACTAGGCGCGCTTGCCGAGAGAGGTTGATGGAGACCCAGTACTTC; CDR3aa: CGASDSTRRACRERLMETQYF
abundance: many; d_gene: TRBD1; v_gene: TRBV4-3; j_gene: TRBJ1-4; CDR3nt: TGCGCCAGCAGCCAAGACGCCGGGACAGGTTCTGAAAAACTGTTTTTT; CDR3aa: CASSQDAGTGSEKLFF
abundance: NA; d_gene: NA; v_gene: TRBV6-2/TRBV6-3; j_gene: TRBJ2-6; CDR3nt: TGTGCCAGCAGTCCACGGTGGGGAGGGGCCAACGTCCTGACTTTC; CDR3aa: CASSPRWGGANVLTF
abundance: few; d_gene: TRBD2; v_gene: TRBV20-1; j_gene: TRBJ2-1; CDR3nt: TGCAGTGCAACTAGCGGGGGACCCCCCTACAATGAGCAGTTCTTC; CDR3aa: CSATSGGPPYNEQFF
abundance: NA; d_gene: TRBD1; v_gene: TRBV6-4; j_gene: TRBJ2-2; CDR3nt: TGTGCCAGCAGTGACCTGACAGGGCCCAGCACCGGGGAGCTGTTTTTT; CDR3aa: CASSDLTGPSTGELFF
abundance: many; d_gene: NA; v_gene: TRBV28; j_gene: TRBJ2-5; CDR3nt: TGTGCCAGCAGCCAGAGGGAGACCCAGTACTTC; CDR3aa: CASSQRETQYF
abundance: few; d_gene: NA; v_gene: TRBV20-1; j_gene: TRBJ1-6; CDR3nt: TGCAGTGCTAGTGTCGGCAACAATTCACCCCTCCACTTT; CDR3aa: CSASVGNNSPLHF
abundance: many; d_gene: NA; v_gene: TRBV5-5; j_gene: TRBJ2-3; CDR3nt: TGTGCCAGCAGCTTGCAGGGGCCAGATACGCAGTATTTT; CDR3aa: CASSLQGPDTQYF
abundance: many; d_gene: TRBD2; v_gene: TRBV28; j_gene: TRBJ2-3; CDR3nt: TGTGCCAGCAGTTTTGATAAACTAGCGGGGGGGAACACAGATACGCAGTATTTT; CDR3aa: CASSFDKLAGGNTDTQYF
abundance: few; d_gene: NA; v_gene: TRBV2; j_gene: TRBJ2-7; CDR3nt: TGTGCCAGCAGTGTCGGGGCTTTTACCTACGAGCAGTACTTC; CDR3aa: CASSVGAFTYEQYF
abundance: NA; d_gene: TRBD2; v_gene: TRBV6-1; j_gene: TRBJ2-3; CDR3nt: TGTGCCAGCAGTGATTCATGGGGGGGGGCAGATACGCAGTATTTT; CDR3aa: CASSDSWGGADTQYF
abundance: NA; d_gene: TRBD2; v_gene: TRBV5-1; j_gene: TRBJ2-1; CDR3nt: TGCGCCAGCAGCTTGGGGCTGCGGACTAGCGCGAGCAATGAGCAGTTCTTC; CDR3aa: CASSLGLRTSASNEQFF
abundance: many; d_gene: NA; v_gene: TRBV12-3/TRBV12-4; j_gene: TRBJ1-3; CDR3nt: TGTGCCAGCAGTTTGGGAAACACCATATATTTT; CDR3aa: CASSLGNTIYF
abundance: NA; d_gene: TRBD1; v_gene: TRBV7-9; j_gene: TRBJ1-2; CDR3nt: TGTGCCAGCAGCCGGGACAGGCAATATGGCTACACCTTC; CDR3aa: CASSRDRQYGYTF
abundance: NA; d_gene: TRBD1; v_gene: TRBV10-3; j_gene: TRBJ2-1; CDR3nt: TGTGCCATCAGTGAGTCGACCGGGACAGCAATCAGTGAGCAGTTCTTC; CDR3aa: CAISESTGTAISEQFF
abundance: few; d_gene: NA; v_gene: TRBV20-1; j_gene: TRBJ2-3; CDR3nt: TGCAGTGCTAGCCGACCGGGGGGACACACAGATACGCAGTATTTT; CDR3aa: CSASRPGGHTDTQYF
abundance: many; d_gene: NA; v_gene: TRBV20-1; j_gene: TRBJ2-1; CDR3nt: TGCAGTGCTAGAGATGGGACTGGCGAGCAGTTCTTC; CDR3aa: CSARDGTGEQFF
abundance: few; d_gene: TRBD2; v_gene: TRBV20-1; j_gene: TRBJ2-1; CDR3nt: TGCAGTGCTGTGGGGCGGGGGGCCGCCTACTATGAGCAGTTCTTC; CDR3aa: CSAVGRGAAYYEQFF
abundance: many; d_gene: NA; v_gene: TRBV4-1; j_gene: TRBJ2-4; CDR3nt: TGCGCCAGCAGCCAAGACGGGTCCAGGGGAGGTTCTATTCAGTACTTC; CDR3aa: CASSQDGSRGGSIQYF
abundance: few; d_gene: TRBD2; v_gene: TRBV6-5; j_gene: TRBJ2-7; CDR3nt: TGTGCCAGCAGTTACGGCGGGGGAGTAGGGTCCGAGCAGTACTTC; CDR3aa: CASSYGGGVGSEQYF
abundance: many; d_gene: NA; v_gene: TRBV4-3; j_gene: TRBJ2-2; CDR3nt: TGCGCCAGCAGCCAAGGGGGAACCGGGGAGCTGTTTTTT; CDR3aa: CASSQGGTGELFF
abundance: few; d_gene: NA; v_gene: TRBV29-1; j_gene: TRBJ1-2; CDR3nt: TGCAGCGTTGACGGGGCAGGGACACCCAACCTCTATGGCTACACCTTC; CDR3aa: CSVDGAGTPNLYGYTF
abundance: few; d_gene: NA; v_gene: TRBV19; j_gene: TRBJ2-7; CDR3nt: TGTGCCAGTAGTGAGGGAAGCTCCTACGAGCAGTACTTC; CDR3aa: CASSEGSSYEQYF
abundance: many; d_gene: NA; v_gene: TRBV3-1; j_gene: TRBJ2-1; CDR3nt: TGTGCCAGCAGCCAAGAAGTAGGTGGGGGGGCTTACAATGAGCAGTTCTTC; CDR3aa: CASSQEVGGGAYNEQFF
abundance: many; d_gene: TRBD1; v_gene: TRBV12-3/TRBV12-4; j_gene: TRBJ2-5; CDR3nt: TGTGCCAGCAGTCTAACGACAGGGAGAGAGACCCAGTACTTC; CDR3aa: CASSLTTGRETQYF
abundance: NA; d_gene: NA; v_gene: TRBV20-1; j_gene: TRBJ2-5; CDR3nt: TGCAGTGCCGGATTTTACCGGGAGACCCAGTACTTC; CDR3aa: CSAGFYRETQYF
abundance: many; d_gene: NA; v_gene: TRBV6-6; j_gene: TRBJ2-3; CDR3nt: TGTGCCAGCAGTTATAGTGGGGCCACAGATACGCAGTATTTT; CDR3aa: CASSYSGATDTQYF
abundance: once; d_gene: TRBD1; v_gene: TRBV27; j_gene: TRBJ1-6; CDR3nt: TGTGCCAGCAGTTTTAACAGGGGGCGCGGTAATTCACCCCTCCACTTT; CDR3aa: CASSFNRGRGNSPLHF
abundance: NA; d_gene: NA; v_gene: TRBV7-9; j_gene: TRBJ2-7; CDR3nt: TGTGCCAGCAGCTTAGATTACAGCTCCTACGAGCAGTACTTC; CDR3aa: CASSLDYSSYEQYF